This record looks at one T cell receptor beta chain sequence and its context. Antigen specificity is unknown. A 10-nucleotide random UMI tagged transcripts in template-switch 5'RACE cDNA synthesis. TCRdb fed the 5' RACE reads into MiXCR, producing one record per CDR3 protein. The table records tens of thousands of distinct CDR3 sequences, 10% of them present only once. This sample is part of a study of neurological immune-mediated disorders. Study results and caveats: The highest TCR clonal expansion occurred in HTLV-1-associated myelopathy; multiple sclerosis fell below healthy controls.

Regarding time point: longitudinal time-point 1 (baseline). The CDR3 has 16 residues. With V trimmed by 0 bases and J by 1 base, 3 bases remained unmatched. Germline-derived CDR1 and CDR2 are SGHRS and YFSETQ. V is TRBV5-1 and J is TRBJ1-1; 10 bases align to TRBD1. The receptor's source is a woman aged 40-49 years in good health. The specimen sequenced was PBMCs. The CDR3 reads CASSLARQGANTEAFF. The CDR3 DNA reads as TGCGCCAGCAGCTTGGCACGACAGGGGGCGAACACTGAAGCTTTCTTT.